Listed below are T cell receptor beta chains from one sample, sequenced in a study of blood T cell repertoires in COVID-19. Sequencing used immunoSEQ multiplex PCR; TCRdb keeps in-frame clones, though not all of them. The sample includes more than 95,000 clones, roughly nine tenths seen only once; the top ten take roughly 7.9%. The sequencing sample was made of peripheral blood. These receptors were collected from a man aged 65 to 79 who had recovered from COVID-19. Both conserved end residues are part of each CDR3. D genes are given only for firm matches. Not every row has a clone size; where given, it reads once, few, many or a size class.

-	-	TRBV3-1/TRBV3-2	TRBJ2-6	TGTGCCAGCAGCCATGGTCTAGCGCGGGCTCCCTCTGGGGCCAACGTCCTGACTTTC	CASSHGLARAPSGANVLTF
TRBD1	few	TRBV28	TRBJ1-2	TGTGCCAGCAGTGGCCGGACAGGGGCCAACTATGGCTACACCTTC	CASSGRTGANYGYTF
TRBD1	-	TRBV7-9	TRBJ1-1	TGTGCCAGCAGCCTACAGGGGATCGGCACTGAAGCTTTCTTT	CASSLQGIGTEAFF
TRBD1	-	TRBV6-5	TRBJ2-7	TGTGCCAGCAGTCAGACAGGGTCCACCTACGAGCAGTACTTC	CASSQTGSTYEQYF
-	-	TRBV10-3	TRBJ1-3	TGTGCCATCAGTGAGGGAGACACCATATATTTT	CAISEGDTIYF
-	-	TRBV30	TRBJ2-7	TGTGCCTGGAGTTCGGGGGGCCCCTACGAGCAGTACTTC	CAWSSGGPYEQYF
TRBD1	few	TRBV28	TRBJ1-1	TGTGCCAGCAGCGGGACAGGGGTTGACACTGAAGCTTTCTTT	CASSGTGVDTEAFF
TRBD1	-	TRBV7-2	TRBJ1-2	TGTGCCAGCAGCTTAGGGCTCGCGGGACAGGGGAACTATGGCTACACCTTC	CASSLGLAGQGNYGYTF
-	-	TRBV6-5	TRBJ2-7	TGTGCCAGCAGCCGGACTTATTCCTACGAGCAGTACTTC	CASSRTYSYEQYF
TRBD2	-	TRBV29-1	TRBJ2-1	TGCAGCGTTAGGGCGGGAGGGCCCAATAAACCCTACAATGAGCAGTTCTTC	CSVRAGGPNKPYNEQFF
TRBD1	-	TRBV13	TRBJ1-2	TGTGCCAGCAGCCAAGGGGGCCGTGGCTACACCTTC	CASSQGGRGYTF
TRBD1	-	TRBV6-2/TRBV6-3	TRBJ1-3	TGTGCCAGCAGTTACTCGGGACAGATGCACTCTGGAAACACCATATATTTT	CASSYSGQMHSGNTIYF
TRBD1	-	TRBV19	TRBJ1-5	TGTGCCAGTAGTTCGGGTCAACAGGGGTGGGGCAATCAGCCCCAGCATTTT	CASSSGQQGWGNQPQHF
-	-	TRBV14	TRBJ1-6	TGTGCCAGCAGCCAGTTGGCCGGGACATTGAATTCACCCCTCCACTTT	CASSQLAGTLNSPLHF
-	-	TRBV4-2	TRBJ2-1	TGTGCCAGCAGCCAAGACGTACTCTCCTACAATGAGCAGTTCTTC	CASSQDVLSYNEQFF
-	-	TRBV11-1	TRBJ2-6	TGTGCCAGCAGCTCCTACGTCTCTGGGGCCAACGTCCTGACTTTC	CASSSYVSGANVLTF
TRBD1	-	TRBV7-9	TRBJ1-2	TGTGCCAGCAGCACCACAGGGGCCCGGTATGGCTACACCTTC	CASSTTGARYGYTF
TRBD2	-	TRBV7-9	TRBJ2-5	TGTGCCAGCAGCCCACTAGCGCAAGAGACCCAGTACTTC	CASSPLAQETQYF